A single sample gave rise to the 17 T cell receptor beta chains below, sequenced in a study of CD8+ T cells in alopecia areata. cDNA prepared by RNA extraction and subsequent reverse transcription served as the template for sequencing. TCRdb's table, derived via immunoSEQ multiplex PCR, lists solely in-frame clones and lacks some. The top ten hold around 10% of the sample, which has 160,000 or so clones, around 71% seen once. This specimen was CD8+ T cells sorted from blood, taken at week 0. The receptors derive from a human donor with alopecia areata.

This clone showed up just a few times. This rearrangement joins TRBV19 to TRBJ2-3; 8 bases are shared with TRBD2. CDR1 and CDR2 from the germline V gene are LNHDA and SQIVND (reference sequence). The CDR3 sequence is 15 residues long. Trimming cost V 5 bases and J 0 bases; bases outside gene matches: 4. As DNA, the CDR3 is TGTGCCAGTAGTTCAGCGGGGGCCAGCACAGATACGCAGTATTTT. Translated, it gives CASSSAGASTDTQYF.

This sequence joins TRBV15 and TRBJ2-7; D uncertain. The germline V and J ends were trimmed by 0 bases and 5 bases, with 14 bases remaining between them. The V gene's germline CDR1 is LNHNV and CDR2 YYDKDF (reference sequence). The CDR3 contains 15 residues. The CDR3, as DNA: TGTGCCACCAGCAGAGATTGCTCCCCCGCCCACGAGCAGTACTTC. It specifies CATSRDCSPAHEQYF.

The V call is TRBV4-1, the J call TRBJ1-5, with D possibly TRBD1 on 5 matching bases. There are 15 residues in the CDR3. V was trimmed by 4 bases and J by 0 bases, leaving 10 bases between them. Germline V CDR1 and CDR2: MGHRA, YSYEKL. This CDR3 reads CASSLLRDSNQPQHF. The CDR3 nucleotides are TGCGCCAGCAGCCTTCTCAGGGATAGCAATCAGCCCCAGCATTTT.

The chain is built from TRBV29-1 and TRBJ2-4, with D tentatively TRBD1 (5 bases). The germline V and J ends were trimmed by 2 bases and 0 bases, with 11 bases remaining between them. The germline V gene has CDR1 SQVTM and CDR2 ANQGSEA. This CDR3 region has 15 residues. The CDR3 protein is CSVELADIAKNIQYF. The DNA for the CDR3 is TGCAGCGTTGAATTGGCGGACATAGCCAAAAACATTCAGTACTTC.

This chain uses TRBV5-6 with TRBJ2-1, with TRBD2 matching over 8 bases. There are 15 residues in the CDR3. V trimming: 5 bases; J trimming: 5 bases; junction bases outside the gene matches: 9. The germline V gene has CDR1 SGHDT and CDR2 YYEEEE. CDR3 loop: CASRGAGATHNEQFF. The CDR3 DNA reads as TGTGCCAGCAGGGGAGCGGGGGCCACCCACAATGAGCAGTTCTTC.

This rearrangement joins TRBV5-6 to TRBJ1-5; the D gene is possibly TRBD1 (6 bases). The germline V gene has CDR1 SGHDT and CDR2 YYEEEE. V lost 6 bases to trimming and J lost 3 bases, with 16 bases between them. This CDR3 spans 15 amino acids. The CDR3 nucleotides read TGTGCCAGCACCTCTTGGGACATCCTCAATCAGCCCCAGCATTTT. This encodes CASTSWDILNQPQHF.

The chain uses TRBV2 and TRBJ2-7; TRBD2 agrees at 7 bases. J gave up 3 bases and V 4 bases, and 18 bases lay outside the gene matches. The germline gives CDR1 SNHLY, CDR2 FYNNEI. The CDR3 is 18 amino acids. The CDR3 DNA is TGTGCCAGCAGTGGGCCAAGTACGGCGGGGGAGAATTACTACGAGCAGTACTTC. Protein sequence: CASSGPSTAGENYYEQYF.

In its sample, this clone was seen a few times. The V gene is TRBV13, the J gene TRBJ2-7; TRBD1 agrees at 7 bases. Germline V gene data show CDR1 as PRHDT and CDR2 as FYEKMQ (reference sequence). The CDR3 is 15 amino acids. V lost 5 bases to trimming and J lost 4 bases; unmatched junction nucleotides: 11. The CDR3: CASSKRRTGKYEQYF. CDR3 coding DNA: TGTGCCAGCAGCAAAAGAAGGACAGGAAAATACGAGCAGTACTTC.

Only a few counts were recorded for this clone. The chain recombines TRBV2 with TRBJ1-5, with unresolved D. This CDR3 contains 15 residues. The V end lost 3 bases, the J end lost 0 bases, and 9 bases lay between the germline ends. The germline V gene has CDR1 SNHLY and CDR2 FYNNEI. CDR3 DNA: TGTGCCAGCAGTGAGTTTCAGAATAGCAATCAGCCCCAGCATTTT. Translating gives CASSEFQNSNQPQHF.

This chain uses TRBV13 with TRBJ2-5; D call uncertain. Germline V lookup: CDR1 PRHDT, CDR2 FYEKMQ (reference sequence). The CDR3 is 13 amino acids. V shed 7 bases and J shed 5 bases, with 14 bases lying between them. The chain's CDR3 is CASTSHPPETQYF. For the CDR3, the DNA is TGTGCCAGCACCTCACATCCGCCGGAGACCCAGTACTTC.

This clone was seen only a few times. The gene calls are TRBV14 and TRBJ1-2; D is undetermined. The V end was cut by 0 bases, the J end by 10 bases, with 9 bases between. CDR3 size: 12 residues. CDR1 and CDR2 from the germline V gene are SGHDN and FVKESK. CDR3 in amino acids: CASSQDTPFYTF. The CDR3 bases are TGTGCCAGCAGCCAAGATACCCCCTTCTACACCTTC.

This clone has a handful of counts. The chain joins TRBV9 to TRBJ2-3; TRBD2 matches at 13 bases. This CDR3 is built from 20 residues. CDR1 SGDLS and CDR2 YYNGEE come from the germline V gene. The ends lost 0 bases at V and 0 bases at J; junction bases unmatched: 10. The CDR3 nucleotides are TGTGCCAGCAGCGTAGAAGGAACTAGCGGGGGGGCGCTTAGCACAGATACGCAGTATTTT. This encodes CASSVEGTSGGALSTDTQYF.

The rearrangement links TRBV9 to TRBJ2-7, with D hard to call. Germline V gives CDR1 SGDLS, CDR2 YYNGEE. V lost 0 bases and J lost 0, with 10 bases in between. The CDR3 consists of 15 residues. CDR3 bases: TGTGCCAGCAGCGTAGGTGTTGCAAGCTCCTACGAGCAGTACTTC. Protein: CASSVGVASSYEQYF.

The chain employs TRBV28 and TRBJ2-7; D call uncertain. This CDR3 is built from 15 residues. Germline CDR1 reads MDHEN; CDR2 reads SYDVKM. V lost 6 bases and J lost 3, with 18 bases in between. This CDR3 is CASRMPGGRRYEQYF. Here the CDR3 DNA reads TGTGCCAGCAGAATGCCAGGTGGCAGACGCTACGAGCAGTACTTC.

The chain couples TRBV5-6 to TRBJ2-7, with TRBD1 as a possible D gene (6 bases). Germline V lookup: CDR1 SGHDT, CDR2 YYEEEE. The V end lost 4 bases, the J end lost 0 bases, and 11 bases lay between the germline ends. This CDR3 has 14 residues. The CDR3 spells CASSQPGASYEQYF. The CDR3 DNA sequence: TGTGCCAGCAGCCAGCCAGGGGCCTCCTACGAGCAGTACTTC.

The rearrangement uses TRBV29-1 and TRBJ1-1; no definite D call. V shed 4 bases and J shed 4 bases, with 4 bases lying between them. This CDR3 region has 10 residues. The germline gives CDR1 SQVTM, CDR2 ANQGSEA. CDR3 sequence (DNA): TGCAGCGTTGTTATCACTGAAGCTTTCTTT. As protein: CSVVITEAFF.

This clone was observed a single time. The V gene is TRBV30, the J gene TRBJ1-2; TRBD1 matches 7 bases. Looked up from germline, CDR1 is GTSNPN and CDR2 is SVGIG (reference sequence). The CDR3 covers 15 residues. The J segment lost 8 bases and the V segment lost 5 bases, leaving 17 bases of the junction unmatched. CDR3 region: CAWGPLPGTVYGYTF. The CDR3 bases are TGTGCCTGGGGTCCTTTACCCGGGACAGTGTACGGCTACACCTTC. Filled out from reference TRBV30 and TRBJ1-2, the complete variable domain reads SQTIHQWPATLVQPVGSPLSLECTVEGTSNPNLYWYRQAAGRGLQLLFYSVGIGQISSEVPQNLSASRPQDRQFILSSKKLLLSDSGFYLCAWGPLPGTVYGYTFGSGTRLTVV.